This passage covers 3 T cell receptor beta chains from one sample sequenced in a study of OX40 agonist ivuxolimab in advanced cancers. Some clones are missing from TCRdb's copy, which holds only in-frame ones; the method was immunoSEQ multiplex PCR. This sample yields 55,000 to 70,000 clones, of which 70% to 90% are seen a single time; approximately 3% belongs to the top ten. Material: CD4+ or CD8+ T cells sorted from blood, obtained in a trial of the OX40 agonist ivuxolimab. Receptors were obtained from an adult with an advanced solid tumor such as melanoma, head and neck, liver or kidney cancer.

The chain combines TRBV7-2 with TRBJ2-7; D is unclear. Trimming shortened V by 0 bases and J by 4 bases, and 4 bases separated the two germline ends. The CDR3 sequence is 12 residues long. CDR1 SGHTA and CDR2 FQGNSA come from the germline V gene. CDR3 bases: TGTGCCAGCAGCTTAGCGGAATACGAGCAGTACTTC. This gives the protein CASSLAEYEQYF.

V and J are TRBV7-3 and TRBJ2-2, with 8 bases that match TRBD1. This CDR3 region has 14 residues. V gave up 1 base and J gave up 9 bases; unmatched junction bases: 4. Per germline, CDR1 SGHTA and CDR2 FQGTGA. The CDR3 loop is CASSLMQGARELFF. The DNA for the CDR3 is TGTGCCAGCAGCTTAATGCAGGGGGCCCGGGAGCTGTTTTTT. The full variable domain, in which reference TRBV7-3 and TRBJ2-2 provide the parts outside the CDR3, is GAGVSQTPSNKVTEKGKYVELRCDPISGHTALYWYRQSLGQGPEFLIYFQGTGAADDSGLPNDRFFAVRPEGSVSTLKIQRTERGDSAVYLCASSLMQGARELFFGEGSRLTVL.

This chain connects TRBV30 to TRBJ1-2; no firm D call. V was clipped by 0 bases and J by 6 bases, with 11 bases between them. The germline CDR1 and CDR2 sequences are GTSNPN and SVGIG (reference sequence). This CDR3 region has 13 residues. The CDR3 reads CAWSVGEANGYTF. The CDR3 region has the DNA TGTGCCTGGAGTGTCGGGGAGGCCAATGGCTACACCTTC.